Below, 2 T cell receptor beta chains from the same sample are listed, as sequenced in a study of T cell responses to AZD1222 COVID-19 vaccine. Sequencing used immunoSEQ multiplex PCR; TCRdb keeps in-frame clones, though not all of them. Among approximately 130,000 clones listed, around 90% were seen once. Sequenced material: peripheral blood, taken 28 days after the second AZD1222 dose. The receptors come from an adult who received the AZD1222 COVID-19 vaccine.

The genes are TRBV21-1 and TRBJ2-1; the D call of TRBD1 is as the table states it, not checked on the DNA. TRBV21-1 is shown as a pseudogene. This CDR3 spans 18 amino acids. For the CDR3, the DNA is TGTGCCAGCAGCTTTCGAGTAAGCATGACAGCTAGGGACAATGAGCAGTTCTTC. This encodes CASSFRVSMTARDNEQFF.

In its sample, this clone was seen once. The CDR3 loop is CATSSPPQGKQYF. The CDR3 coding sequence is TGTGCCACCAGCAGCCCCCCACAGGGCAAGCAGTACTTC. The chain joins TRBV15 to TRBJ2-7; possible D gene TRBD1, 6 bases. Germline values: CDR1 LNHNV, CDR2 YYDKDF (reference sequence). Between the trimmed V and J ends, which lost 3 bases and 8 bases, there was a span of 14 bases. The CDR3 is made up of 13 amino acids.